A single sample gave rise to the 21 T cell receptor beta chains below, sequenced in a study of shared clonotypes between healthy human individuals. Measured with immunoSEQ multiplex PCR; TCRdb has only the in-frame clones, and not every one. The sample holds 660,000 or so clones, 95% to 96% seen once. CD45RO-negative, CCR7-selected cells formed the naive CD8 fraction, which excluded terminally differentiated effector memory CD45RA+ cells. The sample consisted of naive CD8+ T cells sorted from blood. The receptors stem from a woman aged 30 to 39 in good health.

The gene calls are TRBV9 and TRBJ2-5; 8 nucleotides agree with TRBD2. The CDR3 has 16 residues. V lost 3 bases to trimming and J lost 2 bases; unmatched junction nucleotides: 9. The germline V gene encodes CDR1 SGDLS and CDR2 YYNGEE. CDR3 protein: CASSEQRETTQETQYF. The CDR3 DNA sequence: TGTGCCAGCAGCGAACAGCGGGAGACGACTCAAGAGACCCAGTACTTC.

V usage is TRBV5-1 and J usage is TRBJ2-1, with D possibly TRBD2 on 5 matching bases. This CDR3 contains 19 residues. Germline CDR1 and CDR2: SGHRS and YFSETQ. V dropped 5 bases and J dropped 0 bases, with 24 bases sitting between them. The CDR3 sequence: CASRTRSGRNLPSYNEQFF. The DNA for the CDR3 is TGCGCCAGCAGGACCCGGAGCGGACGGAATTTACCCTCCTACAATGAGCAGTTCTTC.

V and J are TRBV19 and TRBJ1-5; the D gene is possibly TRBD1 (6 bases). Trimming took 9 bases from V and 0 from J, leaving 27 bases between them. The CDR3 consists of 19 residues. Germline V gene lookup returns CDR1 LNHDA and CDR2 SQIVND (reference sequence). The CDR3 bases are TGTGCCAGCCAGGGGACACCATGGGGCAAACTCTATAGCAATCAGCCCCAGCATTTT. It yields the protein CASQGTPWGKLYSNQPQHF.

The rearrangement uses TRBV18 and TRBJ2-2; D perhaps matches TRBD2 (6 bases). The CDR3 length is 19 residues. V gave up 1 base and J gave up 1 base, with 19 bases separating them. CDR1 and CDR2 (germline): KGHSH, LQKENI. CDR3 DNA sequence: TGTGCCAGCTCACCACTTCCCCCCCTCGGAGGGAGGAACACCGGGGAGCTGTTTTTT. Encoded protein: CASSPLPPLGGRNTGELFF.

This chain connects TRBV7-8 to TRBJ2-1; 12 nucleotides line up with TRBD2. The CDR3 covers 15 residues. CDR1 and CDR2 (germline): SGHVS, FQNEAQ. The V and J ends lost 6 bases and 5 bases, in that order; junction bases with no gene match: 5. CDR3 coding DNA: TGTGCCAGCAGAGGACTAGCGGGATTCGACAATGAGCAGTTCTTC. The encoded protein is CASRGLAGFDNEQFF.

J is TRBJ2-7 and V is TRBV28; 11 bases are a match to TRBD2. The CDR3 runs to 18 residues. Trimming removed 3 bases from V and 0 bases from J; junction bases left unmatched: 10. Germline CDR1 and CDR2: MDHEN and SYDVKM. In DNA, the CDR3 is TGTGCCAGCAGTTTCTTCCTAGCGGGAGGACCGAGCTCCTACGAGCAGTACTTC. As protein: CASSFFLAGGPSSYEQYF.

This clone was observed once. The rearrangement joins TRBV30 to TRBJ2-7; 10 bases align to TRBD2. CDR3 length: 15 amino acids. J was trimmed by 5 bases and V by 3 bases; bases with no gene match: 10. Germline V gene lookup returns CDR1 GTSNPN and CDR2 SVGIG (reference sequence). CDR3 in DNA: TGTGCCTGGAGAGGGTCAGGGCTAGCGGGAGACGAGCAGTACTTC. Translating it yields CAWRGSGLAGDEQYF.

For this clone: Other nucleotide sequences from this sample produce the same CDR3. The rearrangement joins TRBV5-4 to TRBJ2-7; unclear D gene. This CDR3 comprises 11 residues. The V end was cut by 3 bases, the J end by 6 bases, with 7 bases between. Per the germline V gene, CDR1 is SGHNT and CDR2 is YYREEE (reference sequence). In DNA, the CDR3 is TGTGCCAGCAGCTCAGAAGGCGAGCAGTACTTC. Translating it yields CASSSEGEQYF. Based on the CDR3 plus reference TRBV5-4 and TRBJ2-7, the full variable domain is ETGVTQSPTHLIKTRGQQVTLRCSSQSGHNTVSWYQQALGQGPQFIFQYYREEENGRGNFPPRFSGLQFPNYSSELNVNALELDDSALYLCASSSEGEQYFGPGTRLTVT.

This chain links TRBV25-1 with TRBJ2-7, with no clear D. The V gene's germline CDR1 is MGHDK and CDR2 SYGVNS. The CDR3 totals 14 residues. V lost 2 bases and J 3 bases, leaving 11 bases between the germline ends. The CDR3 reads CASSEGLKDYEQYF. Here the CDR3 DNA reads TGTGCCAGCAGTGAAGGATTAAAAGACTACGAGCAGTACTTC.

This clone has only one observation. The chain links TRBV19 to TRBJ2-7; D remains ambiguous. Germline assignment: CDR1 LNHDA and CDR2 SQIVND (reference sequence). Trimming took 3 bases from V and 0 from J, leaving 9 bases between them. The CDR3 covers 14 residues. The CDR3 here is CASSISSISYEQYF. The CDR3 nucleotides read TGTGCCAGTAGTATTTCCAGCATCTCCTACGAGCAGTACTTC.

Points on this clone: Other DNA sequences in the sample encode the same CDR3. This chain links TRBV9 with TRBJ2-7, with D maybe TRBD1 (5 bases). Trimming pared 0 bases from V and 3 bases from J, leaving 7 bases between. The CDR3 covers 13 residues. Germline loops: CDR1 SGDLS, CDR2 YYNGEE. In nucleotides, the CDR3 is TGTGCCAGCAGCGTAGGGGGCAGCTACGAGCAGTACTTC. Its protein is CASSVGGSYEQYF. The full variable domain, completed using reference TRBV9 and TRBJ2-7, is DSGVTQTPKHLITATGQRVTLRCSPRSGDLSVYWYQQSLDQGLQFLIQYYNGEERAKGNILERFSAQQFPDLHSELNLSSLELGDSALYFCASSVGGSYEQYFGPGTRLTVT.

This clone was detected only once. The genes are TRBV4-1 and TRBJ2-1, with 11 nucleotides matching TRBD2. CDR1 and CDR2 (germline): MGHRA, YSYEKL. V shed 4 bases and J 7 bases; nucleotides not matched to a gene: 12. The CDR3 has 17 amino acids. The CDR3 DNA sequence: TGCGCCAGCAGCCTCTTAGCGGGAGGGAGAGTCGTTAATGAGCAGTTCTTC. Translation gives CASSLLAGGRVVNEQFF.

The chain recombines TRBV5-1 with TRBJ2-1; 7 nucleotides line up with TRBD2. The CDR3 loop spans 14 amino acids. The germline V gene encodes CDR1 SGHRS and CDR2 YFSETQ. The J segment lost 6 bases and the V segment lost 4 bases, leaving 7 bases of the junction unmatched. CDR3 region: CASSLSGIFNEQFF. The CDR3 DNA sequence: TGCGCCAGCAGCCTAAGCGGGATTTTCAATGAGCAGTTCTTC. Full variable domain (rest looked up from reference TRBV5-1 and TRBJ2-1): KAGVTQTPRYLIKTRGQQVTLSCSPISGHRSVSWYQQTPGQGLQFLFEYFSETQRNKGNFPGRFSGRQFSNSRSEMNVSTLELGDSALYLCASSLSGIFNEQFFGPGTRLTVL.

The V call is TRBV19, the J call TRBJ2-7; D possibly corresponds to TRBD1 (5 bases). This CDR3 has 15 amino acids. The V gene lost 1 base and the J gene lost 2 bases, with 12 bases spanning the gap. Germline CDR1 LNHDA, CDR2 SQIVND (reference sequence). The CDR3 sequence: CASSIAVGAAYEQYF. The CDR3 DNA sequence: TGTGCCAGTAGTATAGCGGTAGGGGCGGCCTACGAGCAGTACTTC.

The rearrangement links TRBV11-2 to TRBJ2-2; a weak D match, TRBD1 (5 bases). CDR1 SGHAT and CDR2 FQNNGV come from the germline V gene. V lost 4 bases, J lost 2 bases, and 14 bases lay in between. The CDR3 length is 16 residues. The CDR3 nucleotides read TGTGCCAGCAGCTCAATAGGGGCTACAAACACCGGGGAGCTGTTTTTT. It translates to CASSSIGATNTGELFF.

The chain carries TRBV5-1 and TRBJ2-3, with TRBD2 matching 10 bases. V shed 6 bases and J 2 bases; nucleotides not matched to a gene: 21. The CDR3 contains 20 residues. Germline V gives CDR1 SGHRS, CDR2 YFSETQ. Here the CDR3 reads CASTYLAGGYLGNFTDTQYF. In DNA, the CDR3 is TGCGCCAGCACTTACTTAGCGGGAGGTTACTTAGGGAACTTCACAGATACGCAGTATTTT.

The V call is TRBV28, the J call TRBJ1-1; possibly TRBD1 for D (5 bases). Germline V lookup: CDR1 MDHEN, CDR2 SYDVKM. This CDR3 has 15 amino acids. V was clipped by 6 bases and J by 0 bases, with 14 bases between them. The CDR3 loop is CASSPTGGMNTEAFF. CDR3 coding DNA: TGTGCCAGCAGCCCAACGGGGGGGATGAACACTGAAGCTTTCTTT.

On this clone: At the DNA level, this CDR3 is encoded by other sequences in the same sample as well. The V call is TRBV27, the J call TRBJ2-2, with 13 bases identical to TRBD2. The trim removed 2 bases at V and 6 bases at J, leaving 3 bases unmatched. This CDR3 has 16 residues. The germline gives CDR1 MNHEY, CDR2 SMNVEV (reference sequence). As DNA, the CDR3 is TGTGCCAGCAGTTTAGTACTAGCGGGAGGGCCCGGGGAGCTGTTTTTT. It yields the protein CASSLVLAGGPGELFF.

The gene calls are TRBV12-5 and TRBJ1-1, with TRBD1 as a possible D gene (6 bases). The CDR3 runs 13 residues. The germline gives CDR1 LGHNT, CDR2 FRNRAP. V lost 6 bases and J 6 bases, leaving 14 bases between the germline ends. The CDR3 DNA is TGTGCTAGTGGCCTACAGGGTTTCGCTGAAGCTTTCTTT. This sequence encodes CASGLQGFAEAFF.

The chain uses TRBV7-9 and TRBJ1-3, with TRBD1 matching 9 bases. After removal of 10 bases from V and 2 bases from J, the junction contained 9 bases not matched to a gene. The CDR3 has 15 residues. Germline loops: CDR1 SEHNR, CDR2 FQNEAQ (reference sequence). The CDR3 sequence is CATGTGYLAGNTIYF. The CDR3 bases are TGTGCCACCGGGACAGGGTATTTAGCTGGAAACACCATATATTTT.

The chain uses TRBV4-1 and TRBJ2-7; D may correspond to TRBD1 or TRBD2 (6 bases each). Germline CDR1 and CDR2: MGHRA and YSYEKL. The V and J ends lost 4 bases and 5 bases respectively, with 18 bases between them. CDR3 size: 15 residues. Here the CDR3 DNA reads TGCGCCAGCAGCCGAACTGGGGGGCGGGTCGACGAGCAGTACTTC. Translating it yields CASSRTGGRVDEQYF.